In its sample, the clone carrying this T cell receptor (beta chain) was seen a few times. The CDR3 consists of 16 residues. Germline V gives CDR1 MNHEY, CDR2 SVGEGT. With 5 bases removed from V and 5 bases from J, the gap between germline ends came to 19 bases. This record belongs to a study of T-cell reconstitution after alpha-beta-depleted transplantation in children. Preparation of the TCRbeta library used unique molecular identifiers. TCRdb recomputed calls from the PCR reads with MiXCR, one row per CDR3 protein. The sample includes about 360,000 distinct CDR3 sequences, about an eighth of them seen just once.

Sequenced here: PBMCs, sampled from the stem cell graft. The TCR comes from a human donor who donated a stem cell graft to a child with Fanconi anemia. The chain recombines TRBV6-2 or TRBV6-3 with TRBJ2-1; D gene unclear. The CDR3, as DNA: TGTGCCAGCAGTCAAGAGGAACTCCCTTTGGACAATGAGCAGTTCTTC. This codes for CASSQEELPLDNEQFF.